The 15 T cell receptor beta chains presented below share a single source sample, sequenced in a study of blood T cell repertoires in COVID-19. Some clones are missing from TCRdb's copy, which holds only in-frame ones; the method was immunoSEQ multiplex PCR. The table shows hundreds of thousands of clones, with approximately 82% occurring only once. Source material: peripheral blood. The receptors originated from an elderly woman with acute or convalescent COVID-19.

A single count supports this clone. The V gene is TRBV3-1 (or the pseudogene TRBV3-2), the J gene TRBJ1-6; D might be TRBD1 (6 bases). CDR1 and CDR2 (germline): LGHDT, YNNKEL (reference sequence). CDR3 length: 14 amino acids. Trimming shortened V by 6 bases and J by 7 bases, and 13 bases separated the two germline ends. The CDR3 is CASSPNRDNSPLHF. Here the CDR3 DNA reads TGTGCCAGCAGTCCTAACAGGGACAATTCACCCCTCCACTTT.

The chain combines TRBV5-8 with TRBJ1-1; 10 nucleotides line up with TRBD1. V gave up 7 bases and J gave up 7 bases; unmatched junction bases: 4. The CDR3 totals 12 residues. CDR1 and CDR2 (germline): SGHTS, YDEGEE. The CDR3 sequence is CASSGTGVEAFF. CDR3 coding DNA: TGTGCCAGCTCCGGGACAGGGGTTGAAGCTTTCTTT.

The chain uses TRBV7-9 and TRBJ2-7; D ambiguous. Germline-derived CDR1 and CDR2 are SEHNR and FQNEAQ (reference sequence). The CDR3 totals 14 residues. V lost 2 bases and J 5 bases, leaving 13 bases between the germline ends. The CDR3 sequence is CASSLSRLQDEQYF. CDR3 coding DNA: TGTGCCAGCAGCTTAAGCAGGCTCCAGGACGAGCAGTACTTC.

The rearrangement uses TRBV29-1 and TRBJ2-5, with TRBD1 identical over 8 bases. The CDR3 has 13 amino acids. The germline CDR1 and CDR2 sequences are SQVTM and ANQGSEA. J was trimmed by 0 bases and V by 5 bases; bases with no gene match: 2. This CDR3 reads CSVTGGDQETQYF. In DNA form, the CDR3 reads TGCAGCGTTACAGGGGGTGACCAAGAGACCCAGTACTTC.

V is TRBV7-2 and J is TRBJ2-2, with D maybe TRBD2 (7 bases). Trimming took off 6 bases at V and 0 bases at J, with 17 bases between the two ends. The CDR3 runs to 17 residues. Germline CDR1 is SGHTA and CDR2 is FQGNSA. The DNA of the CDR3 is TGTGCCAGCAGGCTTCTGCGGGGGCCCGCGAACACCGGGGAGCTGTTTTTT. Translation gives CASRLLRGPANTGELFF.

This sequence joins TRBV2 and TRBJ2-3; D is perhaps TRBD1 (5 bases). The V gene's germline CDR1 is SNHLY and CDR2 FYNNEI. The CDR3 has 13 residues. The V and J ends lost 7 bases and 1 base respectively, with 9 bases between them. The CDR3 sequence is CASKETGTDTQYF. CDR3 sequence (DNA): TGTGCCAGCAAGGAGACAGGCACAGATACGCAGTATTTT.

The chain couples TRBV19 to TRBJ1-2, with D tentatively TRBD1 (6 bases). V shed 5 bases and J shed 8 bases, with 15 bases lying between them. There are 13 residues in the CDR3. CDR1 is LNHDA and CDR2 is SQIVND in the germline V gene (reference sequence). The CDR3 reads CASSPGQRWGYTF. CDR3 DNA sequence: TGTGCCAGTAGTCCCGGACAGCGATGGGGCTACACCTTC.

The chain uses TRBV7-2 and TRBJ1-5, with TRBD1 matching 8 bases. The J segment lost 4 bases and the V segment lost 0 bases, leaving 5 bases of the junction unmatched. Germline V gene data show CDR1 as SGHTA and CDR2 as FQGNSA. The CDR3 totals 16 residues. As DNA, the CDR3 is TGTGCCAGCAGCTTAGCTCGGACAGGGTCGAATCAGCCCCAGCATTTT. Translating it yields CASSLARTGSNQPQHF.

V is TRBV4-3 and J is TRBJ1-1; 8 nucleotides match TRBD1. V lost 1 base to trimming and J lost 8 bases; unmatched junction nucleotides: 12. The CDR3 runs to 16 residues. The V gene's germline CDR1 is LGHNA and CDR2 YSLEER. The CDR3 nucleotides are TGCGCCAGCAGCCAAGCATCCCGCAGGGGGCTAGGGGAAGCTTTCTTT. It yields the protein CASSQASRRGLGEAFF.

This chain joins TRBV21-1 and TRBJ2-1; no DNA check was done on the table's D call, TRBD2. TRBV21-1 is marked as a pseudogene. There are 14 residues in the CDR3. CDR3 nucleotides: TGTGCCAGCAGCGTCCAGCGGGAGATCAATGAGCAGTTCTTC. Translated, it gives CASSVQREINEQFF.

V gene TRBV6-5 combines with J gene TRBJ1-1; 8 bases are a match to TRBD1. V was pared by 7 bases and J by 5 bases, with 9 bases of the junction left unmatched. CDR3 length: 14 amino acids. Germline CDR1 reads MNHEY; CDR2 reads SVGAGI. CDR3 in DNA: TGTGCCAGCACCCGGAAGCAGGGGGCAACTGAAGCTTTCTTT. Translated: CASTRKQGATEAFF.

This chain joins TRBV6-6 and TRBJ1-2, with D possibly matching TRBD1 (6 bases). Germline V gene lookup returns CDR1 MNHNY and CDR2 SVGAGI (reference sequence). The V end was cut by 10 bases, the J end by 2 bases, with 17 bases between. The CDR3 covers 14 residues. Here the CDR3 reads CATELQQGNYGYTF. The CDR3 region has the DNA TGTGCCACCGAACTACAGCAGGGGAACTATGGCTACACCTTC.

V gene TRBV6-2 or TRBV6-3 combines with J gene TRBJ2-1, with 13 bases identical to TRBD2. V lost 4 bases and J lost 6; bases outside the gene matches: 3. CDR1 is MNHEY, CDR2 SVGEGT, per germline. This CDR3 region has 15 residues. CDR3 amino acids: CASSFRTSGGNEQFF. CDR3 nucleotide sequence: TGTGCCAGCAGTTTCCGGACTAGCGGGGGCAATGAGCAGTTCTTC.

V and J are TRBV6-4 and TRBJ2-3; possible D gene TRBD1, 7 bases. Germline CDR1 and CDR2: MRHNA and SNTAGT. V lost 4 bases and J 3 bases, leaving 11 bases between the germline ends. This CDR3 has 14 amino acids. The CDR3, as DNA: TGTGCCAGCAGTGTGGCAGGGGGGACAGATACGCAGTATTTT. As protein: CASSVAGGTDTQYF.

V usage is TRBV6-2 or TRBV6-3 and J usage is TRBJ2-4, with D possibly TRBD1 on 7 matching bases. The CDR3 length is 16 residues. Germline V gives CDR1 MNHEY, CDR2 SVGEGT. Trimming cost V 0 bases and J 8 bases, with 17 bases left between them. CDR3 amino acids: CASSYSTAGGLDIQYF. The CDR3 coding sequence is TGTGCCAGCAGTTACTCGACCGCAGGGGGGTTGGACATTCAGTACTTC.